Detailed here is one T cell receptor beta chain. Antigen: not known. This entry comes from a study of beta chain features in type 1 diabetes. Overall study: The samples had roughly 110,000,000 sorted cells examined in all.

Investigators reverse transcribed all isolated RNA, so they sequenced expressed TCRB transcripts. The average read count of naive, central memory and regulatory T cell samples was about 3.3 million. Profiled with immunoSEQ multiplex PCR; TCRdb holds only in-frame clones, not every one. The table includes over 40,000 clones, about 51% detected once. The CDR3 sequence is 19 residues long. The germline CDR1 and CDR2 sequences are KGHSY and FQNENV. Germline trimming cut 3 bases from V and 2 bases from J; bases unmatched to any gene: 16. Broader study findings: Although PCR might favor shorter templates, it would do so equally in patients and controls. Within the patient group, naive, central memory and Treg TCRB repertoires appeared more similar to each other than within healthy donors.

The TCR sequence derives from a young woman in good health. Input material: Tregs from blood. J is TRBJ2-1 and V is TRBV16; 7 nucleotides line up with TRBD2. The CDR3 DNA sequence: TGTGCCAGCAGCCAGCTGGGGCCGACTAGCAACCCCCCCTACAATGAGCAGTTCTTC. It yields the protein CASSQLGPTSNPPYNEQFF.